The clone carrying this TCR beta chain is a singleton in its sample. The antigen is undetermined. The data belong to a study of shared clonotypes between healthy human individuals. Study-level results: In having few donors, the study represented limited genetic and exposure-history diversity.

Germline loops: CDR1 SEHNR, CDR2 FQNEAQ (reference sequence). V gave up 3 bases and J gave up 5 bases, with 14 bases separating them. CDR3 length: 15 residues. Produced via immunoSEQ multiplex PCR; TCRdb's table is partial and in-frame only. This table has millions of clones, approximately 95% appearing once. The source material was naive CD4+ T cells sorted from blood. As for subset: CD45RA+ positively selected. This clonotype originated in a man between 18 and 29 years old in good health. The V and J genes are TRBV7-9 and TRBJ2-1; perhaps TRBD2 as D (5 bases). The CDR3 nucleotides read TGTGCCAGCAGCTTTACCGGACTGAAGAACAATGAGCAGTTCTTC. It is translated as CASSFTGLKNNEQFF.